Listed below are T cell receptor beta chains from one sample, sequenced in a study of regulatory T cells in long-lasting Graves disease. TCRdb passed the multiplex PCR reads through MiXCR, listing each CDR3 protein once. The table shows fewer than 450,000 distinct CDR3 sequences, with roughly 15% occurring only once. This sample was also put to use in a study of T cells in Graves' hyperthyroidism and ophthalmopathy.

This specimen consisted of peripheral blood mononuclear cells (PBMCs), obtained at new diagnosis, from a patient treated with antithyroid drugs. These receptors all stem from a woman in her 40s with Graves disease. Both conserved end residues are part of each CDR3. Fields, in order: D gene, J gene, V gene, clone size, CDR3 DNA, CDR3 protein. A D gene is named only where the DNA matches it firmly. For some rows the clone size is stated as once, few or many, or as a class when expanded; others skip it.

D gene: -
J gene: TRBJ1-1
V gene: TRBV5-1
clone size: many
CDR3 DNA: TGTGCCAGCAGTCCGGGGGGGATGAACACTGAAGCTTTCTTT
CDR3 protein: CASSPGGMNTEAFF

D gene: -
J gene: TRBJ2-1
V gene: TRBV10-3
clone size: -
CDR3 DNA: TGTGCCATCAGTGAGTCGTTTAACGAGCAGTTCTTC
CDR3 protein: CAISESFNEQFF

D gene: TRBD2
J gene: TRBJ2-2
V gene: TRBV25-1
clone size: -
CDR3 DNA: TGTGCCAGCAGTGAATATTTCCTTGGGACTAGCGGGAGTGTCACCGGGGAGCTGTTTTTT
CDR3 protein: CASSEYFLGTSGSVTGELFF

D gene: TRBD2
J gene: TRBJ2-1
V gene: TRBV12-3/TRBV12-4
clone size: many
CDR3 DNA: TGTGCCAGCAGTTTCCGGACTAGCGGGCAGAACAATGAGCAGTTCTTC
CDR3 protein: CASSFRTSGQNNEQFF

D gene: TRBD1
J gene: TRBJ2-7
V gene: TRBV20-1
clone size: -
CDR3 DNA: TGCAGTGCTAGAGACGGACAGGGCTACGAGCAGTACTTC
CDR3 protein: CSARDGQGYEQYF

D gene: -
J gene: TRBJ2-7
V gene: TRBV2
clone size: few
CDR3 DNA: TGTGCCACGGCGTCGGGGGTCGTTATAGACGAGCAGTACTTC
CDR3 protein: CATASGVVIDEQYF

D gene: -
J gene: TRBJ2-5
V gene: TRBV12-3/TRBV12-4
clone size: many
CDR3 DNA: TGTGCCAGCAGCCCTGACGATGCCCAAGAGACCCAGTACTTC
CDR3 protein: CASSPDDAQETQYF

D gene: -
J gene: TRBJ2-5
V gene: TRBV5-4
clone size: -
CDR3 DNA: TGTGCCAGCAGCTTGTTCCAGGGCAACGGGGAGACCCAGTACTTC
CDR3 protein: CASSLFQGNGETQYF

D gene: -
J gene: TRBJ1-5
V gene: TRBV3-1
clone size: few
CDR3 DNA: TGTGCCAGCAGCCAAGATCCAACGGCTAAGCCCCAGCATTTT
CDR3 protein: CASSQDPTAKPQHF

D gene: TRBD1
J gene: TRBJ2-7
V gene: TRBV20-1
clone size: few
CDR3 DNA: TGCAGTGCTAGGCACAGGGGGCGCAACGAGCAGTACTTC
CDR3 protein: CSARHRGRNEQYF

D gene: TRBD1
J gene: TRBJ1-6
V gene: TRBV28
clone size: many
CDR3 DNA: TGTGCCAGCACCCCCTCCACCGGGACAGGGACTTTCTCCTATAATTCACCCCTCCACTTT
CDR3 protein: CASTPSTGTGTFSYNSPLHF

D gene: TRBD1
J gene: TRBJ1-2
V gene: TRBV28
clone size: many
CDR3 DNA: TGTGCCAGCAGGCAACAGGGGTTGTATGGCTACACCTTC
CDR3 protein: CASRQQGLYGYTF

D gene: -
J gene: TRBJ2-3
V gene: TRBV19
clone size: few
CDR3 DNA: TGTGCCAGTAGTATTGGCGATAGCACAGATACGCAGTATTTT
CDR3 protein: CASSIGDSTDTQYF

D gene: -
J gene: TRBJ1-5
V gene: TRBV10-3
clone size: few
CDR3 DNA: TGTGCCATCAGTGAGTGGGGAGGCGGTTATAGCAATCAGCCCCAGCATTTT
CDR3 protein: CAISEWGGGYSNQPQHF

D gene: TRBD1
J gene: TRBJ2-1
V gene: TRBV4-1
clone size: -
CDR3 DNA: TGCGCCAGCAGCCAACAGTCCACAGGGGGCGCGGACAATGAGCAGTTCTTC
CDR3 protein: CASSQQSTGGADNEQFF

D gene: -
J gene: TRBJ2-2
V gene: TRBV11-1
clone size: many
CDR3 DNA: TGTGCCAGCAGCTTAAGTATCAGAGAGCGAACCGGGGAGCTGTTTTTT
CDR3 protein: CASSLSIRERTGELFF

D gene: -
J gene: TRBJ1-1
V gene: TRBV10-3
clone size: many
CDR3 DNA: TGTGCCATCAGTGATAGGTGGAACACTGAAGCTTTCTTT
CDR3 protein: CAISDRWNTEAFF

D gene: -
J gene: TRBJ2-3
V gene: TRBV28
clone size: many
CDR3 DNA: TGTGCCAGCATAGGGTACCCTAGCACAGATACGCAGTATTTT
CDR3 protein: CASIGYPSTDTQYF

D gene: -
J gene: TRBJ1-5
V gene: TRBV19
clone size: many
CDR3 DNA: TGTGCCAGTAGGGTAAGCAATCAGCCCCAGCATTTT
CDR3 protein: CASRVSNQPQHF

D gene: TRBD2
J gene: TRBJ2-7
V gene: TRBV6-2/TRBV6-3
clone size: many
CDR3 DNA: TGTGCCAGCAGAACGGGACTAGCGGTCTACGAGCAGTACTTC
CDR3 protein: CASRTGLAVYEQYF

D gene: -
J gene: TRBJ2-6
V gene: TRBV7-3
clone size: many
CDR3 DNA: TGTGCCAGCAGCTTAGATCCGGCTGGGGCCAACGTCCTGACTTTC
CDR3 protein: CASSLDPAGANVLTF

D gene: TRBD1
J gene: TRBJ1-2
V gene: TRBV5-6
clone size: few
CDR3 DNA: TGTGCCAGCCATCCGGACAGGGTCCGTCATGGCTACACCTTC
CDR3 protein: CASHPDRVRHGYTF

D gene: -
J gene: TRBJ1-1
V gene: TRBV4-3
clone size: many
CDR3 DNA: TGCGCCAGCAGCCAAGAGGGTAAGGGATCAGCTGAAGCTTTCTTT
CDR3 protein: CASSQEGKGSAEAFF

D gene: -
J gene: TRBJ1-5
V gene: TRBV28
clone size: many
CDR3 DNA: TGTGCCAGCAGCTCCGGGACGAACAATCAGCCCCAGCATTTT
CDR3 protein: CASSSGTNNQPQHF

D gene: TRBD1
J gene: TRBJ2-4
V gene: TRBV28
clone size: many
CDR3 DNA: TGTGCCAGCAGTCCCGACAGGGGGAAAAACATTCAGTACTTC
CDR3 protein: CASSPDRGKNIQYF

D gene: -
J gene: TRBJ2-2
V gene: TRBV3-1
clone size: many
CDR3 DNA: TGTGCCAGCAGCCAAGGCTTCGACTATTCTACCGGGGAGCTGTTTTTT
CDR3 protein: CASSQGFDYSTGELFF

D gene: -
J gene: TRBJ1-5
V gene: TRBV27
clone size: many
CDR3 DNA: TGTGCCAGCAGTTTAACTGGACGGGCAAGCCAGCCCCAGCATTTT
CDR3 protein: CASSLTGRASQPQHF

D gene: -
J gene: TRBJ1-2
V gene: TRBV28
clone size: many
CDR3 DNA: TGTGCCAGCAGTCCCAATCTCCGACAGATCTATGGCTACACCTTC
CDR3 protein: CASSPNLRQIYGYTF

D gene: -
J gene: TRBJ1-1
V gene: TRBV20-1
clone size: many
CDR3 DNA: TGCAGTGCTATGTACCAGGGAATGAACACTGAAGCTTTCTTT
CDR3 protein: CSAMYQGMNTEAFF